The 12 T cell receptor beta chains in this list originate from one sample, sequenced in a study of blood T cell repertoires in COVID-19. The repertoire was sequenced with immunoSEQ multiplex PCR; TCRdb's copy has only in-frame clones and lacks some. The data show about 24,000 clones, with about four fifths seen just once and 6.5% held by the top ten. Sequencing was carried out using peripheral blood. The receptors were gathered from a man aged 45-65 years with COVID-19, enrolled during active disease.

The chain recombines TRBV6-6 with TRBJ2-2; unclear D gene. CDR3 length: 12 amino acids. CDR1 is MNHNY, CDR2 SVGAGI, per germline (reference sequence). The V gene lost 7 bases and the J gene lost 3 bases, with 6 bases spanning the gap. In DNA form, the CDR3 reads TGTGCCAGCACCACAGACACCGGGGAGCTGTTTTTT. This codes for CASTTDTGELFF.

The sample holds a few counts of this clone. The chain uses TRBV11-2 and TRBJ2-3; D uncertain. With 4 bases removed from V and 6 bases from J, the gap between germline ends came to 14 bases. This CDR3 comprises 14 residues. CDR1 is SGHAT, CDR2 FQNNGV, per germline. CDR3 amino acids: CASSSAWSADTQYF. CDR3 in DNA: TGTGCCAGCAGCTCGGCCTGGAGCGCGGATACGCAGTATTTT. The variable domain in full, with the rest retrieved from reference TRBV11-2 and TRBJ2-3, is EAGVAQSPRYKIIEKRQSVAFWCNPISGHATLYWYQQILGQGPKLLIQFQNNGVVDDSQLPKDRFSAERLKGVDSTLKIQPAKLEDSAVYLCASSSAWSADTQYFGPGTRLTVL.

The V and J genes are TRBV6-6 and TRBJ2-3, with 12 bases that match TRBD2. The V segment lost 5 bases and the J segment 1 base; nucleotides outside the gene matches: 10. Germline CDR1 and CDR2: MNHNY and SVGAGI (reference sequence). The CDR3 is made up of 18 amino acids. Here the CDR3 DNA reads TGTGCCAGCAGTCTCGCTAGCGGGGGGGCGGGTGGCACAGATACGCAGTATTTT. The encoded protein is CASSLASGGAGGTDTQYF.

This chain joins TRBV12-3 or TRBV12-4 and TRBJ2-2; 7 bases line up with TRBD2. The CDR3 spans 13 residues. Germline trimming cut 6 bases from V and 6 bases from J; bases unmatched to any gene: 4. The CDR3 region has the DNA TGTGCCAGCAGCAGCCGGGGGGCCGGGGAGCTGTTTTTT. It is translated as CASSSRGAGELFF.

The rearrangement uses TRBV27 and TRBJ2-5; 11 bases line up with TRBD1. CDR1 is MNHEY and CDR2 is SMNVEV in the germline V gene (reference sequence). The CDR3 sequence is 15 residues long. V was pared by 5 bases and J by 4 bases, with 6 bases of the junction left unmatched. CDR3 region: CASSDPGQGGETQYF. The CDR3 DNA reads as TGTGCCAGCAGTGACCCGGGACAGGGGGGAGAGACCCAGTACTTC.

The genes are TRBV6-4 and TRBJ2-1; 8 positions match TRBD1. The CDR3 loop spans 17 amino acids. CDR1 is MRHNA and CDR2 is SNTAGT in the germline V gene. V lost 5 bases to trimming and J lost 5 bases; unmatched junction nucleotides: 14. The CDR3 region has the DNA TGTGCCAGCAGTAAACGGAACGACAGGGGAATGGACAATGAGCAGTTCTTC. Encoded protein: CASSKRNDRGMDNEQFF.

Only one count was recorded for this clone. The rearrangement links TRBV4-2 to TRBJ2-7, with D maybe TRBD1 (6 bases). The CDR3 totals 16 residues. Trimming took 0 bases from V and 3 from J, leaving 15 bases between them. CDR1 is LGHNA, CDR2 YNFKEQ, per germline. CDR3 region: CASSQDPGTRIYEQYF. CDR3 nucleotide sequence: TGTGCCAGCAGCCAAGACCCCGGGACAAGAATCTACGAGCAGTACTTC.

The V and J genes are TRBV5-6 and TRBJ1-6, with D tentatively TRBD1 (6 bases). The V and J ends lost 4 bases and 6 bases respectively, with 8 bases between them. Per the germline V gene, CDR1 is SGHDT and CDR2 is YYEEEE. This CDR3 region has 13 residues. CDR3 residues: CASSGQSNSPLHF. In nucleotides, the CDR3 is TGTGCCAGCAGCGGACAGAGTAATTCACCCCTCCACTTT.

In its sample, this clone was seen a few times. J is TRBJ1-1 and V is TRBV6-5, with D maybe TRBD1 (5 bases). The CDR3 consists of 13 residues. The germline CDR1 and CDR2 sequences are MNHEY and SVGAGI. V lost 11 bases and J lost 1, with 14 bases in between. CDR3 protein: CAGSPRENTEAFF. CDR3 DNA sequence: TGTGCCGGAAGCCCCAGGGAGAACACTGAAGCTTTCTTT.

V is TRBV4-2 and J is TRBJ2-1; D might be TRBD1 (5 bases). Deletions cut 1 base from V and 0 bases from J, with 22 bases between. The CDR3 is 20 residues long. Looked up from germline, CDR1 is LGHNA and CDR2 is YNFKEQ. CDR3 nucleotide sequence: TGTGCCAGCAGCCAAGTAAGGGGCTTGACAGTCGCTCTCTCCTACAATGAGCAGTTCTTC. This sequence encodes CASSQVRGLTVALSYNEQFF.

The chain has TRBV2 and TRBJ1-2; D gene ambiguous. The CDR3 length is 12 residues. CDR1 is SNHLY, CDR2 FYNNEI, per germline. V shed 2 bases and J shed 7 bases, with 8 bases lying between them. CDR3 nucleotides: TGTGCCAGCAGTGAATATCAGGCTGGCTACACCTTC. It encodes CASSEYQAGYTF. The whole variable domain, filled in from reference TRBV2 and TRBJ1-2, reads EPEVTQTPSHQVTQMGQEVILRCVPISNHLYFYWYRQILGQKVEFLVSFYNNEISEKSEIFDDQFSVERPDGSNFTLKIRSTKLEDSAMYFCASSEYQAGYTFGSGTRLTVV.

CDR3 bases: TGTGCCAGCAGCGTAGGGGACTACTACGAGCAGTACTTC. Its protein is CASSVGDYYEQYF. The chain has TRBV9 and TRBJ2-7; 7 nucleotides agree with TRBD2. The CDR3 is 13 residues long. Trimming cost V 0 bases and J 3 bases; bases outside gene matches: 0. The germline CDR1 and CDR2 sequences are SGDLS and YYNGEE.